These 27 T cell receptor beta chains originate from one sample sequenced in a study of cytomegalovirus exposure and HLA in healthy donors. PCR was performed using 60 Vbeta and 13 Jbeta primers. Assay used: immunoSEQ multiplex PCR; TCRdb lists only in-frame clones, some missing. The sample contains some 120,000 clones, roughly 74% of which appear only once. Specimen: PBMCs. These receptors were obtained from a woman in her forties or fifties in good health and CMV-seropositive.

The chain combines TRBV7-6 with TRBJ1-6; 9 bases match TRBD1. The CDR3 extends over 15 amino acids. Trimming at V came to 5 bases and at J to 10 bases, leaving 9 bases not matched to a gene. Germline V gene sequence: CDR1 SGHVS, CDR2 FNYEAQ. The CDR3 protein is CASSTKDRGNSPLHF. DNA for the CDR3: TGTGCCAGCAGCACCAAGGACAGGGGTAACTCACCCCTCCACTTT.

The genes are TRBV7-9 and TRBJ2-3, with no clear D. This CDR3 comprises 12 residues. Trimming took 5 bases from V and 5 from J, leaving 8 bases between them. Germline loops: CDR1 SEHNR, CDR2 FQNEAQ (reference sequence). The CDR3 loop is CASSLVEDTQYF. Here the CDR3 DNA reads TGTGCCAGCAGCCTCGTAGAAGATACGCAGTATTTT.

V gene TRBV7-9 combines with J gene TRBJ2-1; the match to TRBD2 covers 14 bases. The germline V gene encodes CDR1 SEHNR and CDR2 FQNEAQ (reference sequence). V trimming: 5 bases; J trimming: 4 bases; junction bases outside the gene matches: 7. The CDR3 consists of 17 residues. CDR3 amino acids: CASSRETSGGAYNEQFF. For the CDR3, the DNA is TGTGCCAGCAGCCGAGAGACTAGCGGGGGGGCATACAATGAGCAGTTCTTC.

V is TRBV29-1 and J is TRBJ2-3; maybe TRBD1 (5 bases). Trimming took 3 bases from V and 5 from J, leaving 12 bases between them. Germline V gene lookup returns CDR1 SQVTM and CDR2 ANQGSEA. There are 13 residues in the CDR3. Here the CDR3 reads CSVESQVLDTQYF. The DNA for the CDR3 is TGCAGCGTTGAGTCACAGGTACTAGATACGCAGTATTTT.

The chain is built from TRBV5-6 and TRBJ1-2; D gene ambiguous. The CDR3 is 15 residues long. Trimming took off 1 base at V and 4 bases at J, with 14 bases between the two ends. Germline loops: CDR1 SGHDT, CDR2 YYEEEE. CDR3 nucleotide sequence: TGTGCCAGCAGCTTGACCGGCTACAACAGCTATGGCTACACCTTC. Its protein is CASSLTGYNSYGYTF.

The gene calls are TRBV27 and TRBJ2-7, with TRBD2 matching 9 bases. The CDR3 is made up of 14 amino acids. The ends lost 3 bases at V and 7 bases at J; junction bases unmatched: 7. Germline V gene sequence: CDR1 MNHEY, CDR2 SMNVEV (reference sequence). The DNA of the CDR3 is TGTGCCAGCAGTTTCGGCGGGGGGGCCACTGAGCAGTACTTC. Encoded protein: CASSFGGGATEQYF.

The rearrangement uses TRBV7-9 and TRBJ2-7; D perhaps matches TRBD1 (6 bases). The CDR3 runs 15 residues. The germline gives CDR1 SEHNR, CDR2 FQNEAQ (reference sequence). Trimming took 5 bases from V and 4 from J, leaving 18 bases between them. CDR3 in amino acids: CASSPQQGSAYEQYF. The CDR3, as DNA: TGTGCCAGCAGCCCCCAACAGGGATCGGCATACGAGCAGTACTTC. Together with reference TRBV7-9 and TRBJ2-7, the CDR3 gives the full variable domain: DTGVSQNPRHKITKRGQNVTFRCDPISEHNRLYWYRQTLGQGPEFLTYFQNEAQLEKSRLLSDRFSAERPKGSFSTLEIQRTEQGDSAMYLCASSPQQGSAYEQYFGPGTRLTVT.

The genes are TRBV6-5 and TRBJ2-7, with a tentative D call TRBD2 (5 bases). The CDR3 is 13 residues long. The germline V and J ends were trimmed by 6 bases and 6 bases, with 15 bases remaining between them. Germline V CDR1 and CDR2: MNHEY, SVGAGI. CDR3 nucleotide sequence: TGTGCCAGCAGGAACCGGGAACACGGCGAGCAGTACTTC. This codes for CASRNREHGEQYF.

The rearrangement joins TRBV29-1 to TRBJ2-5; tentatively, D is TRBD1 (7 bases). CDR3 length: 14 amino acids. Germline loops: CDR1 SQVTM, CDR2 ANQGSEA. V lost 0 bases, J lost 5 bases, and 13 bases lay in between. CDR3 nucleotides: TGCAGCGTTGAAGATTCCAGGGGGAGGGAGACCCAGTACTTC. It specifies CSVEDSRGRETQYF.

This clone appeared a single time. The J gene is TRBJ1-3, the V gene TRBV7-2; 7 bases match TRBD1. CDR1 SGHTA and CDR2 FQGNSA come from the germline V gene. V lost 3 bases to trimming and J lost 0 bases; unmatched junction nucleotides: 2. CDR3 length: 15 residues. CDR3 residues: CASSLAGGSGNTIYF. As DNA, the CDR3 is TGTGCCAGCAGCTTGGCAGGGGGCTCTGGAAACACCATATATTTT.

V and J are TRBV5-4 and TRBJ2-7, with a weak D call TRBD1 (5 bases). Germline V gives CDR1 SGHNT, CDR2 YYREEE (reference sequence). V was shortened by 0 bases and J by 2 bases, with 9 bases between the two germline ends. This CDR3 contains 14 residues. The CDR3 loop is CASSLGTGTYEQYF. CDR3 nucleotides: TGTGCCAGCAGCTTGGGCACAGGAACCTACGAGCAGTACTTC.

V is TRBV1 and J is TRBJ2-4; TRBD2 is taken as the D call from the table, unchecked against the DNA. TRBV1 is termed a pseudogene. The CDR3 runs 20 residues. CDR3 region: CTSSQDLGGGVSLAKNIQYF. For the CDR3, the DNA is TGCACCAGCAGCCAAGATCTGGGCGGGGGGGTCTCTCTAGCCAAAAACATTCAGTACTTC.

The chain combines TRBV7-9 with TRBJ1-3; D is possibly TRBD1 (5 bases). This CDR3 contains 15 residues. In germline, CDR1 is SEHNR, CDR2 FQNEAQ (reference sequence). Trimming removed 1 base at V and 2 bases at J, with 9 bases between. The CDR3 loop is CASSLDSRAGNTIYF. CDR3 coding DNA: TGTGCCAGCAGCTTAGATTCCAGGGCTGGAAACACCATATATTTT.

V is TRBV5-4 and J is TRBJ2-1; 7 positions agree with TRBD2. The germline V gene has CDR1 SGHNT and CDR2 YYREEE (reference sequence). V was pared by 4 bases and J by 6 bases, with 7 bases of the junction left unmatched. This CDR3 spans 14 amino acids. Here the CDR3 DNA reads TGTGCCAGCAGCCAAACGACTAGCTCCAATGAGCAGTTCTTC. Protein sequence: CASSQTTSSNEQFF.

This chain connects TRBV5-1 to TRBJ2-5; D is perhaps TRBD1 (8 bases). Germline assignment: CDR1 SGHRS and CDR2 YFSETQ. The CDR3 runs to 14 residues. V lost 1 base and J lost 5, with 12 bases in between. CDR3 sequence: CASSLTGGAETQYF. CDR3 DNA: TGCGCCAGCAGCTTGACAGGGGGGGCGGAGACCCAGTACTTC.

The chain recombines TRBV7-6 with TRBJ2-7; D possibly corresponds to TRBD1 (6 bases). The germline gives CDR1 SGHVS, CDR2 FNYEAQ. The CDR3 covers 15 residues. V lost 2 bases and J 7 bases, leaving 18 bases between the germline ends. The CDR3 here is CASSLFVGGTGEQYF. The CDR3, as DNA: TGTGCCAGCAGCTTATTTGTAGGGGGTACAGGGGAGCAGTACTTC.

This clone was counted between two and nine times. The chain recombines TRBV10-3 with TRBJ1-5; perhaps TRBD1 as D (5 bases). Germline CDR1 is ENHRY and CDR2 is SYGVKD. V shed 5 bases and J shed 2 bases, with 22 bases lying between them. This CDR3 spans 18 amino acids. The CDR3, as DNA: TGTGCCATCAGTTCTACCCCCCTGGACAAACTTGGCAATCAGCCCCAGCATTTT. This gives the protein CAISSTPLDKLGNQPQHF.

The chain links TRBV4-2 to TRBJ1-5; 8 bases align to TRBD1. The CDR3 is 16 residues long. CDR1 is LGHNA, CDR2 YNFKEQ, per germline. The junction had 6 bases not matched to a gene; V was cut back by 2 bases and J by 3 bases. For the CDR3, the DNA is TGTGCCAGCAGCCAAACCGGACAGGGAAACAATCAGCCCCAGCATTTT. Its translation: CASSQTGQGNNQPQHF.

This chain uses TRBV5-1 with TRBJ1-2; D remains ambiguous. With 4 bases removed from V and 8 bases from J, the gap between germline ends came to 9 bases. This CDR3 contains 11 residues. CDR1 SGHRS and CDR2 YFSETQ come from the germline V gene. CDR3 residues: CASSRDEGYTF. In nucleotides, the CDR3 is TGCGCCAGCAGCCGCGATGAGGGCTACACCTTC.

This chain joins TRBV6-5 and TRBJ2-7, with 9 bases matching TRBD2. The J segment lost 6 bases and the V segment lost 6 bases, leaving 6 bases of the junction unmatched. CDR3 size: 13 residues. The V gene's germline CDR1 is MNHEY and CDR2 SVGAGI. The CDR3: CASRLAGGGEQYF. DNA for the CDR3: TGTGCCAGCAGGTTGGCGGGGGGGGGCGAGCAGTACTTC.

Of note for this clone: One end of the junction fails to match germline, which may point to a read error. Other DNA sequences in this specimen translate into the identical CDR3. The V call is TRBV7-9, the J call TRBJ2-5; 10 positions match TRBD2. This CDR3 has 14 residues. CDR1 and CDR2 (germline): SEHNR, FQNEAQ (reference sequence). The CDR3 loop is CASRLSGGEETQYF. The DNA for the CDR3 is TGCGCCAGCAGGTTAAGCGGGGGGGAAGAGACCCAGTACTTC.

This clone has only a few counts. The J gene is TRBJ1-5, the V gene TRBV19; D not certain. Trimming took off 7 bases at V and 3 bases at J, with 10 bases between the two ends. The CDR3 spans 13 residues. Germline loops: CDR1 LNHDA, CDR2 SQIVND (reference sequence). The CDR3 sequence is CASTPGLNQPQHF. In DNA form, the CDR3 reads TGTGCCAGTACCCCGGGTCTCAATCAGCCCCAGCATTTT.

The chain links TRBV5-6 to TRBJ1-6; the match to TRBD1 covers 9 bases. CDR1 is SGHDT, CDR2 YYEEEE, per germline. The V gene end was trimmed by 3 bases and the J gene end by 7 bases; junction bases not matched to a gene: 2. The CDR3 length is 14 residues. The CDR3, as DNA: TGTGCCAGCAGCTCCGGGACAGGGAATTCACCCCTCCACTTT. Translating it yields CASSSGTGNSPLHF.

The J gene is TRBJ1-4, the V gene TRBV21-1; TRBD1 is the table's D call, not checked against the DNA. TRBV21-1 is deemed a pseudogene. The CDR3 has 20 residues. The CDR3 region has the DNA TGTGCCAGCAGCAAAGCGCCGTGGGACAGACGGCCCCAAGGAAATGAAAAACTGTTTTTT. Translating gives CASSKAPWDRRPQGNEKLFF.

This clone was picked up one time. The V and J genes are TRBV19 and TRBJ2-5; the match to TRBD2 covers 8 bases. The length of the CDR3 is 15 residues. The V and J ends lost 6 bases and 2 bases, in that order; junction bases with no gene match: 8. Germline CDR1 and CDR2: LNHDA and SQIVND (reference sequence). CDR3 residues: CASSVYGGGQETQYF. CDR3 nucleotide sequence: TGTGCCAGTAGCGTTTACGGGGGGGGGCAAGAGACCCAGTACTTC.

The chain joins TRBV2 to TRBJ1-2; D might be TRBD1 (6 bases). The V gene's germline CDR1 is SNHLY and CDR2 FYNNEI. With 2 bases removed from V and 2 bases from J, the gap between germline ends came to 6 bases. The CDR3 extends over 13 amino acids. DNA of the CDR3: TGTGCCAGCAGTGAACAGGGGAACTATGGCTACACCTTC. Its translation: CASSEQGNYGYTF.

The chain carries TRBV13 and TRBJ2-3, with TRBD2 identical over 9 bases. This CDR3 region has 16 residues. Germline CDR1 and CDR2: PRHDT and FYEKMQ (reference sequence). After removal of 5 bases from V and 2 bases from J, the junction contained 8 bases not matched to a gene. CDR3 sequence reads: CASSSLAGGNTDTQYF. The DNA for the CDR3 is TGTGCCAGCAGCAGTCTTGCGGGGGGGAACACAGATACGCAGTATTTT.